The 7 T cell receptor beta chains below were found in one sample sequenced in a study of control samples from healthy donors and cancer patients. Here immunoSEQ multiplex PCR was the method, and the copy in TCRdb shows in-frame clones only, minus some. In the table there are roughly 100,000 clones, about 86% of which are singletons. Material for sequencing was blood. These receptors came from a man aged 25 to 40 in good health.

This clone was seen a handful of times. This chain uses TRBV24-1 with TRBJ2-7; 12 bases are shared with TRBD2. The germline CDR1 and CDR2 sequences are KGHDR and SFDVKD. This CDR3 region has 17 residues. V shed 4 bases, J shed 7 bases, and the junction held 13 bases outside the gene matches. As DNA, the CDR3 is TGTGCCACCAGTGACTCCCGGACTAGCGGGATTTTCGGGGAGCAGTACTTC. It translates to CATSDSRTSGIFGEQYF.

This chain's CDR3 is CASSSIPLTATGNIQYF. The CDR3, as DNA: TGTGCCAGCAGCTCCATACCGTTGACAGCAACGGGGAACATTCAGTACTTC. The chain employs TRBV7-9 and TRBJ2-4; D tentatively reads TRBD1 or TRBD2 (5 bases each). Trimming stripped 4 bases from V and 7 bases from J, with 23 bases between. The CDR3 has 17 amino acids. The germline CDR1 and CDR2 sequences are SEHNR and FQNEAQ (reference sequence). The full variable domain, with the rest looked up from reference TRBV7-9 and TRBJ2-4, is DTGVSQNPRHKITKRGQNVTFRCDPISEHNRLYWYRQTLGQGPEFLTYFQNEAQLEKSRLLSDRFSAERPKGSFSTLEIQRTEQGDSAMYLCASSSIPLTATGNIQYFGAGTRLSVL.

The J gene is TRBJ1-1, the V gene TRBV12-3 or TRBV12-4; possible D gene TRBD1, 5 bases. V was clipped by 7 bases and J by 7 bases, with 16 bases between them. The CDR3 runs 13 residues. The CDR3 here is CASTLGGNLEAFF. DNA of the CDR3: TGTGCCAGCACCCTCGGGGGAAACCTTGAAGCTTTCTTT.

The V and J genes are TRBV18 and TRBJ2-7, with D unclear. The V end was cut by 2 bases, the J end by 0 bases, with 8 bases between. Per the germline V gene, CDR1 is KGHSH and CDR2 is LQKENI. The CDR3 loop spans 14 amino acids. The CDR3 reads CASSPVRDSYEQYF. CDR3 coding DNA: TGTGCCAGCTCACCAGTCCGAGACTCCTACGAGCAGTACTTC.

The chain employs TRBV11-3 and TRBJ2-7, with 9 bases identical to TRBD2. Trimming cost V 7 bases and J 1 base; bases outside gene matches: 11. The germline CDR1 and CDR2 sequences are SGHNT and YENEEA. The CDR3 spans 16 residues. The CDR3 here is CASTVGTSGYSYEQYF. The CDR3 DNA reads as TGTGCCAGCACCGTTGGTACTAGCGGGTATTCCTACGAGCAGTACTTC.

The table lists this clone with a few counts. This chain joins TRBV5-1 and TRBJ2-4; 7 nucleotides line up with TRBD1. CDR1 is SGHRS, CDR2 YFSETQ, per germline. This CDR3 has 15 amino acids. V lost 4 bases to trimming and J lost 6 bases; unmatched junction nucleotides: 10. The CDR3 coding sequence is TGCGCCAGCAGCCCCACAGGGGACGCAGGAAACATTCAGTACTTC. It codes for CASSPTGDAGNIQYF.

J is TRBJ2-1 and V is TRBV7-9; D remains ambiguous. This CDR3 comprises 14 residues. The V and J ends lost 3 bases and 1 base respectively, with 7 bases between them. Germline-derived CDR1 and CDR2 are SEHNR and FQNEAQ (reference sequence). CDR3 DNA: TGTGCCAGCAGCTTTCCACAGTCCTACAATGAGCAGTTCTTC. It translates to CASSFPQSYNEQFF.